The 22 T cell receptor beta chains below were found in one sample sequenced in a study of prognosis after radiotherapy for stage I lung cancer. The study amplified the TCR beta CDR3 region from genomic DNA. This amplification was carried out by two rounds of multiplex PCR. Round-one PCR had primers specific to each TRBV and TRBJ gene. TCRdb re-derived calls from the multiplex PCR reads in MiXCR, one entry per CDR3 protein. The sample includes around 13,000 distinct CDR3 sequences, 43% of them seen just once. Sequencing was performed on PBMCs, taken before or after stereotactic body radiation therapy (not recorded which). The receptors stem from a donor of 50 years or more with non-small cell lung cancer.

This clonotype was detected many times. The chain employs TRBV20-1 and TRBJ2-1; D remains unclear. Trimming left V 4 bases short and J 4 bases short, with 17 bases between. Germline V gives CDR1 DFQATT, CDR2 SNEGSKA (reference sequence). The CDR3 is made up of 15 amino acids. CDR3 in DNA: TGCAGTGCTATTCCCCGACATCAATTTTACAATGAGCAGTTCTTC. Protein sequence: CSAIPRHQFYNEQFF.

Many counts were recorded for this clonotype. As DNA, the CDR3 is TGTGCCAGCAGCCCGACGGCAGGGGCTTTAGATACGCAGTATTTT. Translation: CASSPTAGALDTQYF. The rearrangement uses TRBV7-2 and TRBJ2-3; weak D call: TRBD1 (6 bases). The CDR3 is made up of 15 amino acids. The germline V and J ends were trimmed by 5 bases and 5 bases, with 17 bases remaining between them. CDR1 and CDR2 (germline): SGHTA, FQGNSA.

This clonotype was seen repeatedly, ten times or more. The rearrangement joins TRBV7-2 to TRBJ2-2, with D maybe TRBD2 (6 bases). The CDR3 has 16 amino acids. Deletions cut 2 bases from V and 0 bases from J, with 10 bases between. Germline V lookup: CDR1 SGHTA, CDR2 FQGNSA. CDR3 coding DNA: TGTGCCAGCAGCTTACTAGGACTATCGAACACCGGGGAGCTGTTTTTT. Translating gives CASSLLGLSNTGELFF. Complete variable domain (other parts from reference TRBV7-2 and TRBJ2-2): GAGVSQSPSNKVTEKGKDVELRCDPISGHTALYWYRQSLGQGLEFLIYFQGNSAPDKSGLPSDRFSAERTGGSVSTLTIQRTQQEDSAVYLCASSLLGLSNTGELFFGEGSRLTVL.

The rearrangement joins TRBV24-1 to TRBJ2-2; D not certain. The germline V gene has CDR1 KGHDR and CDR2 SFDVKD. The V end was cut by 3 bases, the J end by 2 bases, with 12 bases between. The CDR3 runs 16 residues. The CDR3 DNA reads TGTGCCACCAGTGATGGCCGGACCCTAAACACCGGGGAGCTGTTTTTT. Residues: CATSDGRTLNTGELFF.

Note on this clonotype: A far larger clone is just one base off, so this is likely a read error. The chain has TRBV6-2 or TRBV6-3 and TRBJ1-5, with 10 bases fitting TRBD1. The CDR3 runs to 17 residues. The trim removed 5 bases at V and 4 bases at J, leaving 11 bases unmatched. Germline V gene data show CDR1 as MNHEY and CDR2 as SVGEGT. The CDR3 DNA sequence: TGTGCCAGCAGTGAAGGGACAGGGGCCCCTCTGAATCAGCCCCAGCATTTT. This encodes CASSEGTGAPLNQPQHF.

This clonotype showed up many times. The V and J genes are TRBV3-1 and TRBJ2-1; 7 bases agree with TRBD2. Germline assignment: CDR1 LGHDT and CDR2 YNNKEL (reference sequence). V lost 4 bases, J lost 10 bases, and 10 bases stayed unmatched. The CDR3 runs 14 residues. This CDR3 is CASSRAGLLKEQFF. CDR3 in DNA: TGTGCCAGCAGCCGAGCGGGATTGTTAAAAGAGCAGTTCTTC.

The rearrangement links TRBV5-1 to TRBJ1-2; D possibly corresponds to TRBD1 (5 bases). The CDR3 sequence is 12 residues long. CDR1 and CDR2 from the germline V gene are SGHRS and YFSETQ. The V end was cut by 6 bases, the J end by 8 bases, with 14 bases between. The CDR3 spells CASILGLGGYTF. The CDR3 region has the DNA TGCGCCAGCATCCTGGGGCTAGGCGGCTACACCTTC.

This clonotype was observed at least ten times. One base away lies a much larger clone, so this may be a sequencing read error. The chain has TRBV6-5 and TRBJ2-7; TRBD2 is a possible D gene (7 bases). Germline CDR1 MNHEY, CDR2 SVGAGI. This CDR3 contains 15 residues. V was pared by 1 base and J by 6 bases, with 16 bases between. This CDR3 reads CASSYLGGGACEQYF. CDR3 DNA: TGTGCCAGCAGTTACTTAGGGGGAGGGGCCTGCGAGCAGTACTTC.

A remark on this clonotype: With only one base between it and a far larger clone, this is likely a read error. The genes are TRBV6-4 and TRBJ1-2; D gene ambiguous. This CDR3 contains 14 residues. Germline values: CDR1 MRHNA, CDR2 SNTAGT. The CDR3 reads CVSSYDKLNYGYTF. CDR3 coding DNA: TGTGTCAGCAGTTACGATAAGCTTAACTATGGCTACACCTTC.

The chain recombines TRBV7-2 with TRBJ2-3; 8 nucleotides match TRBD2. The V and J ends lost 5 bases and 1 base, in that order; junction bases with no gene match: 8. Germline V gene sequence: CDR1 SGHTA, CDR2 FQGNSA. This CDR3 comprises 16 residues. CDR3 DNA sequence: TGTGCCAGCAGCCCCCTAGCGGGTACCGGCACAGATACGCAGTATTTT. It encodes CASSPLAGTGTDTQYF.

This clonotype occurred a few times. This may be a read error, as it is one base from a much larger clone. J is TRBJ2-3 and V is TRBV20-1; 9 nucleotides agree with TRBD2. Losses at the gene ends were 6 bases for V and 7 bases for J; bases not matched to a gene: 14. The length of the CDR3 is 15 residues. Germline CDR1 reads DFQATT; CDR2 reads SNEGSKA (reference sequence). The CDR3, as DNA: TGCAGTGCCGAGGGCTTCGGGCTAGCGGGATATACGCAGTATTTT. Residues: CSAEGFGLAGYTQYF.

A remark on this clonotype: A much larger clone lies a single base off, so this may be a read error. The chain recombines TRBV5-4 with TRBJ2-5, with D possibly TRBD1 on 6 matching bases. Germline V gives CDR1 SGHNT, CDR2 YYREEE (reference sequence). The CDR3 is 14 residues long. CDR3 protein: CASSLAGVGETKYF. CDR3 nucleotide sequence: TGTGCCAGCAGCTTGGCAGGGGTCGGAGAGACCAAGTACTTC.

The chain recombines TRBV11-3 with TRBJ2-1; 10 bases fit TRBD1. The CDR3 totals 18 residues. In germline, CDR1 is SGHNT, CDR2 YENEEA. The trim removed 1 base at V and 6 bases at J, leaving 12 bases unmatched. The CDR3: CASSLVRTGGGPINEQFF. The DNA of the CDR3 is TGTGCCAGCAGCTTAGTCCGGACAGGGGGGGGGCCTATCAATGAGCAGTTCTTC.

The gene calls are TRBV7-3 and TRBJ2-3; D is undetermined. The CDR3 has 13 amino acids. The germline gives CDR1 SGHTA, CDR2 FQGTGA. Trimming took off 5 bases at V and 0 bases at J, with 6 bases between the two ends. CDR3 nucleotide sequence: TGTGCCAGCAGCCCCAGCAGCACAGATACGCAGTATTTT. Translating gives CASSPSSTDTQYF.

The rearrangement links TRBV9 to TRBJ2-3; TRBD2 agrees at 7 bases. V lost 4 bases and J lost 0; bases outside the gene matches: 5. The CDR3 has 15 amino acids. Germline V lookup: CDR1 SGDLS, CDR2 YYNGEE. The CDR3 coding sequence is TGTGCCAGCAGCCTTAGCGGGTCTAGCACAGATACGCAGTATTTT. Translating gives CASSLSGSSTDTQYF.

This clonotype was seen ten or more times. The chain links TRBV7-9 to TRBJ2-3, with TRBD2 identical over 11 bases. Germline loops: CDR1 SEHNR, CDR2 FQNEAQ (reference sequence). The CDR3 is made up of 15 amino acids. The V and J ends lost 3 bases and 3 bases, in that order; junction bases with no gene match: 2. The CDR3 DNA reads TGTGCCAGCAGCTTTAGCGGGGGGGCAACAGATACGCAGTATTTT. Translated: CASSFSGGATDTQYF.

This sequence joins TRBV20-1 and TRBJ1-6, with D tentatively TRBD1 (6 bases). CDR3 length: 16 amino acids. Trimming took off 4 bases at V and 3 bases at J, with 16 bases between the two ends. Looked up from germline, CDR1 is DFQATT and CDR2 is SNEGSKA (reference sequence). Here the CDR3 reads CSAKVGQYNYNSPLHF. The CDR3 DNA is TGCAGTGCTAAGGTTGGACAGTACAACTATAATTCACCCCTCCACTTT.

This clonotype was seen repeatedly, ten times or more. The chain is built from TRBV7-2 and TRBJ2-7; the D is unclear. V lost 5 bases to trimming and J lost 4 bases, with 12 bases between them. The CDR3 is 13 residues long. In germline, CDR1 is SGHTA, CDR2 FQGNSA. CDR3 in amino acids: CASSPRNEYEQYF. The DNA of the CDR3 is TGTGCCAGCAGCCCGCGGAACGAATACGAGCAGTACTTC. Full variable domain (outside the CDR3, taken from reference TRBV7-2 and TRBJ2-7): GAGVSQSPSNKVTEKGKDVELRCDPISGHTALYWYRQSLGQGLEFLIYFQGNSAPDKSGLPSDRFSAERTGGSVSTLTIQRTQQEDSAVYLCASSPRNEYEQYFGPGTRLTVT.

This clonotype was detected only a few times. The chain employs TRBV28 and TRBJ1-2; 8 positions agree with TRBD1. The CDR3 loop spans 14 amino acids. Per germline, CDR1 MDHEN and CDR2 SYDVKM. V dropped 5 bases and J dropped 4; count of bases not matched to a gene: 6. CDR3 sequence (DNA): TGTGCCAGCAGTCCCGACAGGGGCGTCTATGGCTACACCTTC. Translating it yields CASSPDRGVYGYTF.

In its sample, this clonotype is hyperexpanded (1% or more). V and J are TRBV15 and TRBJ1-1; a weak D match, TRBD1 (5 bases). This CDR3 comprises 14 residues. V was clipped by 1 base and J by 4 bases, with 10 bases between them. The germline gives CDR1 LNHNV, CDR2 YYDKDF (reference sequence). The CDR3 DNA reads as TGTGCCACCAGCAGAGCCAGGGCTGGCACTGAAGCTTTCTTT. Encoded protein: CATSRARAGTEAFF.

This clonotype was seen ten or more times. V is TRBV27 and J is TRBJ2-3; 10 bases match TRBD2. Germline-derived CDR1 and CDR2 are MNHEY and SMNVEV (reference sequence). V was clipped by 4 bases and J by 0 bases; unmatched bases: 19. The CDR3 covers 21 residues. The CDR3 nucleotides are TGTGCCAGCAGTTCAACCCGGACTAGCGGAAGCCCAATTACCAGCACAGATACGCAGTATTTT. Amino acids: CASSSTRTSGSPITSTDTQYF.

Sample share makes this clonotype large. The chain couples TRBV11-2 to TRBJ1-3; D unclear. The V and J ends lost 8 bases and 0 bases respectively, with 17 bases between them. The CDR3 length is 16 residues. Per germline, CDR1 SGHAT and CDR2 FQNNGV. The DNA for the CDR3 is TGTGCCAGCGGGGAGACGGGCCTCTTCTCTGGAAACACCATATATTTT. It specifies CASGETGLFSGNTIYF. Drawing the rest from reference TRBV11-2 and TRBJ1-3, the complete variable domain is EAGVAQSPRYKIIEKRQSVAFWCNPISGHATLYWYQQILGQGPKLLIQFQNNGVVDDSQLPKDRFSAERLKGVDSTLKIQPAKLEDSAVYLCASGETGLFSGNTIYFGEGSWLTVV.